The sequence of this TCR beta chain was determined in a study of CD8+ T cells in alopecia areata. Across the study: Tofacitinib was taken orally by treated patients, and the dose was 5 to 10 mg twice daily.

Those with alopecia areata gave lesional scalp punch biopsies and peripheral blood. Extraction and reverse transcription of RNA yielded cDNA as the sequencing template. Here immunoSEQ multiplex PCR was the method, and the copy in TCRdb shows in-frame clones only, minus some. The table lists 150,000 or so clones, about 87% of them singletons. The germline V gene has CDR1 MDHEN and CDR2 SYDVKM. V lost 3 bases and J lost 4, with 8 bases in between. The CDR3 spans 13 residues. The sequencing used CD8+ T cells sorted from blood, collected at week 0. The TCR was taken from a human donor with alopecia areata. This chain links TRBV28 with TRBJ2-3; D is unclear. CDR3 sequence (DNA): TGTGCCAGCAGTTTGACGGCGGCAGATACGCAGTATTTT. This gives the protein CASSLTAADTQYF.